The 28 T cell receptor beta chains reported below all come from one sample, sequenced in a study of cytomegalovirus exposure and HLA in healthy donors. This PCR relied on a set of 60 Vbeta primers and 13 Jbeta primers. TCRdb's table, derived via immunoSEQ multiplex PCR, lists solely in-frame clones and lacks some. Of some 110,000 clones in the sample, around 80% were seen once. The sample taken for sequencing was PBMCs. These receptors were obtained from a woman in her forties in good health and CMV-seronegative.

This clone was seen just once. This chain connects TRBV7-8 to TRBJ1-1; D gene uncertain. Germline V gene lookup returns CDR1 SGHVS and CDR2 FQNEAQ. The CDR3 contains 15 residues. V was cut by 0 bases and J by 11 bases, with 19 bases left in between. CDR3 sequence: CASSLASGVRGQAFF. In DNA form, the CDR3 reads TGTGCCAGCAGCTTAGCGTCCGGGGTTCGGGGTCAGGCTTTCTTT.

This chain links TRBV19 with TRBJ2-5; TRBD1 agrees at 9 bases. The J call is uncertain, as TRBJ2-7 better fits the DNA end. From germline, CDR1 is LNHDA and CDR2 SQIVND (reference sequence). The CDR3 has 15 residues. The CDR3 coding sequence is TGTGCCAGTAGTAGGGACAGGGCCGCTCCCTACGAGCAGTACTTC. The encoded protein is CASSRDRAAPYEQYF.

This chain uses TRBV19 with TRBJ2-7, with D possibly matching TRBD1 (5 bases). CDR1 is LNHDA, CDR2 SQIVND, per germline (reference sequence). This CDR3 is built from 14 residues. V was shortened by 3 bases and J by 1 base, with 10 bases between the two germline ends. CDR3 DNA sequence: TGTGCCAGTAGTATCAGGGCCGGTTCCTACGAGCAGTACTTC. It encodes CASSIRAGSYEQYF.

The V gene is TRBV10-3, the J gene TRBJ1-1, with D unclear. V was cut by 10 bases and J by 1 base, with 7 bases left in between. The V gene's germline CDR1 is ENHRY and CDR2 SYGVKD. There are 11 residues in the CDR3. The CDR3 DNA follows: TGTGCCACCATGCGGAACACTGAAGCTTTCTTT. Translated: CATMRNTEAFF.

This rearrangement joins TRBV28 to TRBJ2-1; D perhaps matches TRBD1 (5 bases). The germline V and J ends were trimmed by 6 bases and 4 bases, with 13 bases remaining between them. The CDR3 contains 14 residues. Germline loops: CDR1 MDHEN, CDR2 SYDVKM. CDR3 nucleotides: TGTGCCAGCAGCCGACAGCCCCCTTACAATGAGCAGTTCTTC. It is translated as CASSRQPPYNEQFF.

To note about this clone: This sample also contains other DNA sequences that code for the same CDR3. The chain links TRBV5-4 to TRBJ1-2, with TRBD1 matching 7 bases. Per the germline V gene, CDR1 is SGHNT and CDR2 is YYREEE (reference sequence). The CDR3 is 14 amino acids. Trimming removed 4 bases from V and 4 bases from J; junction bases left unmatched: 7. CDR3 sequence reads: CASSNTGASYGYTF. DNA for the CDR3: TGTGCCAGCAGCAATACAGGGGCGAGCTATGGCTACACCTTC.

The chain carries TRBV18 and TRBJ2-1; TRBD1 matches 8 bases. V lost 0 bases and J lost 6; bases outside the gene matches: 7. CDR3 length equals 16 residues. The germline gives CDR1 KGHSH, CDR2 LQKENI. CDR3 sequence reads: CASSPPTGVPLNEQFF. The CDR3 DNA reads TGTGCCAGCTCACCACCGACAGGGGTCCCCCTCAATGAGCAGTTCTTC.

The chain employs TRBV7-6 and TRBJ1-3, with D unclear. This CDR3 is 14 amino acids long. Trimming cost V 3 bases and J 0 bases, with 6 bases left between them. The germline V gene encodes CDR1 SGHVS and CDR2 FNYEAQ. CDR3 in DNA: TGTGCCAGCAGCTTTTTTAGCTCTGGAAACACCATATATTTT. It is translated as CASSFFSSGNTIYF.

Details on this clone: Sequence at one end of the junction differs from germline and may be a read error. CDR3 bases: TGTGTCATCAGTGAGTGGATTGGACAGGGGGCTGGTAGCAATCAGCCCCAGCATTTT. Its translation is CVISEWIGQGAGSNQPQHF. The V call is TRBV10-3, the J call TRBJ1-5; 11 bases align to TRBD1. Germline CDR1 and CDR2: ENHRY and SYGVKD. The CDR3 length is 19 residues.

The gene calls are TRBV9 and TRBJ2-6; a possible D gene is TRBD2 (6 bases). This CDR3 region has 16 residues. V lost 4 bases, J lost 0 bases, and 11 bases lay in between. Germline CDR1 SGDLS, CDR2 YYNGEE. CDR3 loop: CASSSLGGSGANVLTF. The CDR3 nucleotides read TGTGCCAGCAGCAGCCTCGGGGGCTCTGGGGCCAACGTCCTGACTTTC.

The chain employs TRBV9 and TRBJ2-2; 7 positions agree with TRBD1. V lost 2 bases and J lost 4; bases outside the gene matches: 11. The CDR3 loop spans 17 amino acids. Germline loops: CDR1 SGDLS, CDR2 YYNGEE. The CDR3, as DNA: TGTGCCAGCAGCGTCCCCGATCGACAGGGTTTCACCGGGGAGCTGTTTTTT. Translation: CASSVPDRQGFTGELFF. The whole variable domain, remainder taken from reference TRBV9 and TRBJ2-2, is DSGVTQTPKHLITATGQRVTLRCSPRSGDLSVYWYQQSLDQGLQFLIQYYNGEERAKGNILERFSAQQFPDLHSELNLSSLELGDSALYFCASSVPDRQGFTGELFFGEGSRLTVL.

The chain carries TRBV7-2 and TRBJ2-7, with a weak D call TRBD2 (6 bases). From germline, CDR1 is SGHTA and CDR2 FQGNSA. Trimming took off 3 bases at V and 4 bases at J, with 22 bases between the two ends. The CDR3 has 17 residues. Written as DNA, the CDR3 is TGTGCCAGCAGCTTGGGGAGGAGAAACTCATACTTTTACGAGCAGTACTTC. It translates to CASSLGRRNSYFYEQYF.

CDR3 DNA: TGTGCCAGTAGTAACCCCTACCTCGGACAGTCCACTACTAACTATGGCTACACCTTC. As protein: CASSNPYLGQSTTNYGYTF. V usage is TRBV19 and J usage is TRBJ1-2, with D possibly TRBD1 on 6 matching bases. V was trimmed by 4 bases and J by 0 bases, leaving 24 bases between them. Germline V gives CDR1 LNHDA, CDR2 SQIVND (reference sequence). This CDR3 spans 19 amino acids.

This clone was observed a few times. The rearrangement joins TRBV7-8 to TRBJ1-2, with no clear D. CDR1 is SGHVS and CDR2 is FQNEAQ in the germline V gene. CDR3 length: 16 residues. Trimming shortened V by 0 bases and J by 1 base, and 12 bases separated the two germline ends. CDR3 coding DNA: TGTGCCAGCAGCTTAGCGCTGAGGGCTTTTAACTATGGCTACACCTTC. Translation: CASSLALRAFNYGYTF.

J is TRBJ2-5 and V is TRBV7-2; maybe TRBD2 (6 bases). Per the germline V gene, CDR1 is SGHTA and CDR2 is FQGNSA. CDR3 size: 16 residues. Trimming pared 1 base from V and 1 base from J, leaving 13 bases between. The CDR3 region has the DNA TGTGCCAGCAGCTTAGGTAGCGGTGGGGCCCAAGAGACCCAGTACTTC. This gives the protein CASSLGSGGAQETQYF.

CDR3 sequence reads: CASSSPNTDTQYF. CDR3 nucleotides: TGTGCCAGCAGCTCCCCCAACACAGATACGCAGTATTTT. The chain carries TRBV11-2 and TRBJ2-3; no clear D. Germline lookup yields CDR1 SGHAT and CDR2 FQNNGV. This CDR3 comprises 13 residues. Trimming pared 4 bases from V and 2 bases from J, leaving 7 bases between.

This chain joins TRBV19 and TRBJ1-1, with TRBD1 matching over 12 bases. CDR3 length equals 15 residues. V lost 3 bases and J lost 5; bases outside the gene matches: 4. Per germline, CDR1 LNHDA and CDR2 SQIVND (reference sequence). CDR3 coding DNA: TGTGCCAGTAGTATTGGGACAGGGGGCCGGACTGAAGCTTTCTTT. Translation: CASSIGTGGRTEAFF.

This clone has more than one count but fewer than ten. This chain uses TRBV27 with TRBJ1-2; 9 nucleotides line up with TRBD1. Germline trimming cut 6 bases from V and 11 bases from J; bases unmatched to any gene: 7. The germline CDR1 and CDR2 sequences are MNHEY and SMNVEV (reference sequence). This CDR3 region has 12 residues. CDR3 sequence: CASRVMTGGYTF. The CDR3 nucleotides read TGTGCCAGCAGAGTTATGACAGGGGGGTACACCTTC.

The J gene is TRBJ2-5, the V gene TRBV9; 9 bases align to TRBD2. This CDR3 has 16 residues. Germline-derived CDR1 and CDR2 are SGDLS and YYNGEE. Unmatched junction bases numbered 5, after V lost 0 bases and J lost 2 bases. CDR3 bases: TGTGCCAGCAGCGTAGGAATAGCGGGAGTTCAAGAGACCCAGTACTTC. It codes for CASSVGIAGVQETQYF.

This clone was observed a single time. The chain is built from TRBV5-6 and TRBJ2-3; possible D gene TRBD2, 5 bases. This CDR3 spans 15 amino acids. Trimming left V 2 bases short and J 2 bases short, with 12 bases between. Germline CDR1 reads SGHDT; CDR2 reads YYEEEE. The CDR3 loop is CASSFRTGNTDTQYF. CDR3 sequence (DNA): TGTGCCAGCAGCTTTCGGACTGGCAACACAGATACGCAGTATTTT.

CDR3 residues: CASGGHREADWGNQPQHF. The CDR3 DNA sequence: TGTGCCAGCGGCGGCCACAGGGAAGCCGACTGGGGCAATCAGCCCCAGCATTTT. This chain joins TRBV27 and TRBJ1-5, with D possibly TRBD1 on 6 matching bases. Germline V gene sequence: CDR1 MNHEY, CDR2 SMNVEV (reference sequence). V was clipped by 8 bases and J by 2 bases, with 25 bases between them. This CDR3 contains 18 residues.

V and J are TRBV5-6 and TRBJ2-1, with a weak D call TRBD2 (5 bases). Germline CDR1 reads SGHDT; CDR2 reads YYEEEE. This CDR3 has 17 residues. V was pared by 0 bases and J by 3 bases, with 16 bases between. The CDR3 loop is CASSLGPRAASYNEQFF. CDR3 coding DNA: TGTGCCAGCAGCTTGGGACCCAGAGCGGCAAGCTACAATGAGCAGTTCTTC. Complete variable domain (other parts from reference TRBV5-6 and TRBJ2-1): DAGVTQSPTHLIKTRGQQVTLRCSPKSGHDTVSWYQQALGQGPQFIFQYYEEEERQRGNFPDRFSGHQFPNYSSELNVNALLLGDSALYLCASSLGPRAASYNEQFFGPGTRLTVL.

This clone was found once. The chain uses TRBV9 and TRBJ2-7, with no clear D. V was pared by 4 bases and J by 3 bases, with 14 bases between. This CDR3 has 14 residues. Germline CDR1 is SGDLS and CDR2 is YYNGEE. CDR3 bases: TGTGCCAGCAGCCCCGAGATTACGGGCTACGAGCAGTACTTC. Translating it yields CASSPEITGYEQYF. The full variable domain, with the rest looked up from reference TRBV9 and TRBJ2-7, is DSGVTQTPKHLITATGQRVTLRCSPRSGDLSVYWYQQSLDQGLQFLIQYYNGEERAKGNILERFSAQQFPDLHSELNLSSLELGDSALYFCASSPEITGYEQYFGPGTRLTVT.

For the CDR3, the DNA is TGTGCCAGTGGAGCGGGGGGCGGCACTGAAGCTTTCTTT. Amino acid sequence: CASGAGGGTEAFF. V is TRBV28 and J is TRBJ1-1; D perhaps matches TRBD1 (6 bases). CDR1 and CDR2 from the germline V gene are MDHEN and SYDVKM. The V end was cut by 9 bases, the J end by 4 bases, with 15 bases between. The CDR3 covers 13 residues.

This rearrangement joins TRBV6-1 to TRBJ2-7; D is unresolved. The V gene's germline CDR1 is MNHNS and CDR2 SASEGT. The CDR3 has 11 amino acids. Trimming took off 4 bases at V and 3 bases at J, with 4 bases between the two ends. As DNA, the CDR3 is TGTGCCAGCAGTGCCCACTACGAGCAGTACTTC. Its translation: CASSAHYEQYF.

The chain links TRBV5-5 to TRBJ2-7; TRBD1 aligns across 8 bases. Germline-derived CDR1 and CDR2 are SGHKS and YYEKEE (reference sequence). The CDR3 runs 19 residues. V was clipped by 0 bases and J by 3 bases; unmatched bases: 17. CDR3 loop: CASSLASKFPGTGIYEQYF. In nucleotides, the CDR3 is TGTGCCAGCAGCTTGGCCTCCAAATTCCCGGGGACAGGCATCTACGAGCAGTACTTC. Filled out from reference TRBV5-5 and TRBJ2-7, the complete variable domain reads DAGVTQSPTHLIKTRGQQVTLRCSPISGHKSVSWYQQVLGQGPQFIFQYYEKEERGRGNFPDRFSARQFPNYSSELNVNALLLGDSALYLCASSLASKFPGTGIYEQYFGPGTRLTVT.

The rearrangement links TRBV2 to TRBJ1-5; possible D gene TRBD1, 6 bases. V lost 6 bases and J 4 bases, leaving 16 bases between the germline ends. The CDR3 length is 15 residues. The germline V gene encodes CDR1 SNHLY and CDR2 FYNNEI. The CDR3 sequence: CASRPPDRLNQPQHF. The CDR3 nucleotides are TGTGCCAGCAGGCCCCCTGACAGGTTAAATCAGCCCCAGCATTTT.

Only one count was recorded for this clone. V gene TRBV5-6 combines with J gene TRBJ2-7; no clear D gene. The germline CDR1 and CDR2 sequences are SGHDT and YYEEEE. The CDR3 is made up of 14 amino acids. Trimming removed 1 base at V and 6 bases at J, with 14 bases between. CDR3 sequence reads: CASSLPAATGEQYF. CDR3 coding DNA: TGTGCCAGCAGCTTGCCAGCTGCGACGGGCGAGCAGTACTTC.